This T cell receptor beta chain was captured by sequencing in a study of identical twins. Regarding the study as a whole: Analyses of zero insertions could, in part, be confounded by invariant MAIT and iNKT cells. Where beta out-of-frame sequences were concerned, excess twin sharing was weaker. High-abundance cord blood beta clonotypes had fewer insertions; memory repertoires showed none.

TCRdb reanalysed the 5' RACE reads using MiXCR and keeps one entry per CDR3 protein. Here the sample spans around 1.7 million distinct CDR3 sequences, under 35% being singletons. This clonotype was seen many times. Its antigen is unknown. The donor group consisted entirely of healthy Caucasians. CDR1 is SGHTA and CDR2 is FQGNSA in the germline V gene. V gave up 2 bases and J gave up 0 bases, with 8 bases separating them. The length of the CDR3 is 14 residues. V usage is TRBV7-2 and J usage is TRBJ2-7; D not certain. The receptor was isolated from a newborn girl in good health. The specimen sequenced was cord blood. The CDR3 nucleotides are TGTGCCAGCAGCTTATCCCCCAGCTCCTACGAGCAGTACTTC. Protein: CASSLSPSSYEQYF.